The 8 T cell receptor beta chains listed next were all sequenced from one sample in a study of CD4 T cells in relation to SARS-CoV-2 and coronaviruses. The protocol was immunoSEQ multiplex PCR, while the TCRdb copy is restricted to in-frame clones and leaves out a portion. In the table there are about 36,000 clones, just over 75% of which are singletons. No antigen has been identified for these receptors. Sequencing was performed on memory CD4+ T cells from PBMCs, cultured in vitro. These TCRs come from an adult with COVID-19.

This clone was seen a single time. CDR3 loop: CASSRLAGRNEQFF. Here the CDR3 DNA reads TGTGCCAGCTCTAGGCTAGCGGGACGCAATGAGCAGTTCTTC. V is TRBV6-5 and J is TRBJ2-1; 9 nucleotides line up with TRBD2. J gave up 6 bases and V 8 bases, and 8 bases lay outside the gene matches. This CDR3 region has 14 residues. Germline values: CDR1 MNHEY, CDR2 SVGAGI.

CDR3 DNA sequence: TGCGCCAGCAGCCAACTAAGCGGGAGATACGACGAGCAGTACTTC. Translated, it gives CASSQLSGRYDEQYF. The rearrangement links TRBV4-1 to TRBJ2-7, with 8 bases lining up with TRBD2. The CDR3 totals 15 residues. Per germline, CDR1 MGHRA and CDR2 YSYEKL. The V segment lost 2 bases and the J segment 5 bases; nucleotides outside the gene matches: 8.

CDR3 region: CASSQEDGTQYF. CDR3 bases: TGTGCCAGCAGCCAAGAAGATGGGACCCAGTACTTC. V usage is TRBV3-1 (or the pseudogene TRBV3-2) and J usage is TRBJ2-5; no definite D call. With 0 bases removed from V and 7 bases from J, the gap between germline ends came to 6 bases. This CDR3 has 12 residues. Per germline, CDR1 LGHDT and CDR2 YNNKEL (reference sequence).

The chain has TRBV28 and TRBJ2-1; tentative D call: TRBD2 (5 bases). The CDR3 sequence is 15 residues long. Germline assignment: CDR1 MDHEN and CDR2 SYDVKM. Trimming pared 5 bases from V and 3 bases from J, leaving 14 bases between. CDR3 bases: TGTGCCAGCAGTAACACTAGAGAGGTCTACAATGAGCAGTTCTTC. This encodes CASSNTREVYNEQFF.

CDR3 residues: CASRSGQGSFSANEQFF. DNA of the CDR3: TGCGCCAGCAGATCGGGGCAGGGGTCCTTTTCGGCGAATGAGCAGTTCTTC. This chain links TRBV5-1 with TRBJ2-1; D possibly corresponds to TRBD1 (6 bases). Per germline, CDR1 SGHRS and CDR2 YFSETQ. The CDR3 length is 17 residues. Trimming shortened V by 5 bases and J by 7 bases, and 25 bases separated the two germline ends.

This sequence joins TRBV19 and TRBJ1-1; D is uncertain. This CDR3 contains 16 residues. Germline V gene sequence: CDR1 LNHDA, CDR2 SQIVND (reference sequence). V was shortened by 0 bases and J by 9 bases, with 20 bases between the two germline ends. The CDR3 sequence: CASSIDRGDKSDQAFF. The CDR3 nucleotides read TGTGCCAGTAGTATAGACCGGGGAGACAAGTCCGATCAAGCTTTCTTT.

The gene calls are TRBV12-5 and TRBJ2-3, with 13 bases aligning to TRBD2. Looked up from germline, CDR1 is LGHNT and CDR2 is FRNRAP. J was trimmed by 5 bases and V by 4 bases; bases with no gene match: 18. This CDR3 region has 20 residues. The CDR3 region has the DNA TGTGCTAGTGGTTCCGGGACTAGCGGGACTCTTGGGCCCAGGGGAGATACGCAGTATTTT. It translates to CASGSGTSGTLGPRGDTQYF.

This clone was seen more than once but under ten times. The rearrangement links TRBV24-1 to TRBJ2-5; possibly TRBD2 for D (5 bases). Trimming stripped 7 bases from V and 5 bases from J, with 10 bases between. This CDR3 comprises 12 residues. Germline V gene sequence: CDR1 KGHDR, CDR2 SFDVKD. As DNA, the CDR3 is TGTGCCACCAGCGGTTGGGAGGAGACCCAGTACTTC. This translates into CATSGWEETQYF.